Presented here are 11 T cell receptor beta chains from one specimen sequenced in a study of graft-versus-host responses after intestinal transplantation. Libraries were prepared by immunoSEQ multiplex PCR; TCRdb keeps only in-frame clonotypes and omits some of them. This repertoire shows around 19,000 clones, approximately 46% found once; its top ten account for around 0.81%. The sequenced sample was alloreactive CD4+ T cells from a mixed lymphocyte reaction culture, obtained before intestinal transplant. Noted subset: CFSE-low proliferating T cells sorted from approximately six-day pre-transplant mixed lymphocyte reaction (GvH or HvG direction). The receptors originated from a human patient who received an intestinal transplant.

This clone was seen a single time. This chain uses TRBV7-8 with TRBJ1-6; 7 bases are a match to TRBD1. J lost 9 bases, V lost 6 bases, and 8 bases had no gene match. Germline CDR1 reads SGHVS; CDR2 reads FQNEAQ. This CDR3 has 14 amino acids. The CDR3 nucleotides are TGTGCCAGCAGGGGGGACAGCAATTTTTCACCCCTCCACTTT. It is translated as CASRGDSNFSPLHF.

The V gene is TRBV18, the J gene TRBJ1-3; D gene uncertain. Germline lookup yields CDR1 KGHSH and CDR2 LQKENI. The CDR3 sequence is 16 residues long. The V end was cut by 1 base, the J end by 2 bases, with 12 bases between. The CDR3 here is CASSPLAAGPGNTIYF. The DNA of the CDR3 is TGTGCCAGCTCACCACTGGCAGCTGGGCCTGGAAACACCATATATTTT.

This clone has just a few counts. The V gene is TRBV6-5, the J gene TRBJ2-7, with 8 bases matching TRBD1. The germline V gene has CDR1 MNHEY and CDR2 SVGAGI. J lost 3 bases, V lost 6 bases, and 4 bases had no gene match. The CDR3 covers 13 residues. The CDR3 sequence: CASRTGADYEQYF. In nucleotides, the CDR3 is TGTGCCAGCAGGACAGGGGCCGACTACGAGCAGTACTTC.

The chain links TRBV5-5 to TRBJ2-3; D remains ambiguous. The CDR3 extends over 15 amino acids. V shed 4 bases and J shed 0 bases, with 12 bases lying between them. Germline CDR1 and CDR2: SGHKS and YYEKEE (reference sequence). The CDR3 reads CASSPNYLSTDTQYF. The CDR3 region has the DNA TGTGCCAGCAGCCCGAACTACCTTAGCACAGATACGCAGTATTTT.

This clone was counted between two and nine times. The CDR3 DNA reads TGTGCCAGCTCACAACCGGGACTAGCATCGGATACGCAGTATTTT. It yields the protein CASSQPGLASDTQYF. J is TRBJ2-3 and V is TRBV18; 9 nucleotides line up with TRBD2. Trimming at V came to 4 bases and at J to 6 bases, leaving 8 bases not matched to a gene. Germline loops: CDR1 KGHSH, CDR2 LQKENI. This CDR3 contains 15 residues.

The V gene is TRBV7-2, the J gene TRBJ2-5; 10 bases line up with TRBD2. V dropped 6 bases and J dropped 2; count of bases not matched to a gene: 9. The CDR3 runs 16 residues. Germline V lookup: CDR1 SGHTA, CDR2 FQGNSA. The CDR3 spells CASRRSGGLGQETQYF. For the CDR3, the DNA is TGTGCCAGCAGGCGTAGCGGGGGGCTGGGTCAAGAGACCCAGTACTTC.

The table lists this clone with a few counts. J is TRBJ1-4 and V is TRBV19; D remains unclear. The V end was cut by 3 bases, the J end by 8 bases, with 10 bases between. This CDR3 contains 13 residues. Germline CDR1 LNHDA, CDR2 SQIVND (reference sequence). The CDR3 is CASSMRRGEKLFF. The CDR3 nucleotides are TGTGCCAGTAGTATGCGTAGAGGCGAAAAACTGTTTTTT.

The chain employs TRBV5-1 and TRBJ1-5; 7 bases line up with TRBD1. Germline assignment: CDR1 SGHRS and CDR2 YFSETQ. V lost 4 bases to trimming and J lost 1 base; unmatched junction nucleotides: 5. This CDR3 comprises 15 residues. This chain's CDR3 is CASSPTTGSNQPQHF. The CDR3 coding sequence is TGCGCCAGCAGCCCAACGACAGGGAGCAATCAGCCCCAGCATTTT.

The chain combines TRBV6-1 with TRBJ2-5; the D gene is possibly TRBD2 (6 bases). The CDR3 has 13 amino acids. V lost 8 bases, J lost 5 bases, and 15 bases lay in between. CDR1 and CDR2 (germline): MNHNS, SASEGT. The CDR3 sequence is CASSPSAGETQYF. For the CDR3, the DNA is TGTGCCAGCTCCCCTTCCGCGGGGGAGACCCAGTACTTC.

V gene TRBV5-4 combines with J gene TRBJ1-5; D is uncertain. The ends were cut back, 4 bases at V and 3 bases at J, with 14 bases in the middle. Germline V gives CDR1 SGHNT, CDR2 YYREEE (reference sequence). The CDR3 has 15 residues. CDR3 residues: CASSRGGGFNQPQHF. The CDR3 DNA reads TGTGCCAGCAGCCGCGGCGGCGGATTCAATCAGCCCCAGCATTTT.

The chain joins TRBV10-2 to TRBJ2-3; tentative D call: TRBD2 (5 bases). The CDR3 is 17 residues long. Trimming shortened V by 7 bases and J by 0 bases, and 20 bases separated the two germline ends. CDR1 WSHSY and CDR2 SAAADI come from the germline V gene. The CDR3 DNA reads TGCGCCAGCAAAAGGTTGCCTAGCAAAACTAGCACAGATACGCAGTATTTT. Its translation: CASKRLPSKTSTDTQYF.